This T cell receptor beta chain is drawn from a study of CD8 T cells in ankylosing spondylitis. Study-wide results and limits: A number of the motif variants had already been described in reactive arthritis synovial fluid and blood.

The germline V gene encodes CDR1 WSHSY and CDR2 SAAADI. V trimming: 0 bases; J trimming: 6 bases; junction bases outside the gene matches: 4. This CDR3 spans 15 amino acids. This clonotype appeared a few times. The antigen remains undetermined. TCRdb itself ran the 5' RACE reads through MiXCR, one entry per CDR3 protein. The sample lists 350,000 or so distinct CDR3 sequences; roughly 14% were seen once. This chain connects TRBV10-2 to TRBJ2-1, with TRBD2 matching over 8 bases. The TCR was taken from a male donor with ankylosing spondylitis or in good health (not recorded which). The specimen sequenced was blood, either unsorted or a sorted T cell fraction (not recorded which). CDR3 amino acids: CASSESGTSVNEQFF. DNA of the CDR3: TGCGCCAGCAGTGAGTCGGGGACTAGTGTCAATGAGCAGTTCTTC.